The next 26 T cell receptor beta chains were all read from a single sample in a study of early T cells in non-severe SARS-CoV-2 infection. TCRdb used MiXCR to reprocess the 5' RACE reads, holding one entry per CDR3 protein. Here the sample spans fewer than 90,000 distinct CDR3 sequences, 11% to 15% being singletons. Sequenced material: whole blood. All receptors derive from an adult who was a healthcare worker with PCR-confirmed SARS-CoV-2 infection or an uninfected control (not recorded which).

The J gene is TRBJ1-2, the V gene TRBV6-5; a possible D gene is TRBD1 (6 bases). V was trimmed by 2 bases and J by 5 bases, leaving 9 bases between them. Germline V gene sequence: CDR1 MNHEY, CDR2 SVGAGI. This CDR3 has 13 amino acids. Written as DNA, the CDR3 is TGTGCCAGCAGTTACCCCCAGGGGTATGGCTACACCTTC. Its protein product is CASSYPQGYGYTF.

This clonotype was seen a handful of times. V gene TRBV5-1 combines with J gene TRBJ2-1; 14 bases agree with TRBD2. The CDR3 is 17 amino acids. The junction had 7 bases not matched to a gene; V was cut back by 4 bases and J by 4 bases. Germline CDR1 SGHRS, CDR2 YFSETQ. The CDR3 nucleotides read TGCGCCAGCAGCCCTGGACTAGCGGGGGGTCGTTACAATGAGCAGTTCTTC. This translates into CASSPGLAGGRYNEQFF.

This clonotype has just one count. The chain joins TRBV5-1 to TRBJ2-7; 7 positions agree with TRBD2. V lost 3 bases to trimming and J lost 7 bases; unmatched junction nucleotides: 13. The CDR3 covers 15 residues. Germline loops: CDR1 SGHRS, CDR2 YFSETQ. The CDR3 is CASSWELASDVEQYF. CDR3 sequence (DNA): TGCGCCAGCAGCTGGGAACTAGCGTCGGACGTTGAGCAGTACTTC.

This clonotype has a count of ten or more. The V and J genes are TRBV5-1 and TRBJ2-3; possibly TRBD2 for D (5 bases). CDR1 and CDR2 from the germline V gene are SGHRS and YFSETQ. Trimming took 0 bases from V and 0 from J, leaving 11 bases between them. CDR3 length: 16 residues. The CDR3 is CASSLALATSTDTQYF. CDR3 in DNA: TGCGCCAGCAGCTTGGCATTAGCGACTAGCACAGATACGCAGTATTTT.

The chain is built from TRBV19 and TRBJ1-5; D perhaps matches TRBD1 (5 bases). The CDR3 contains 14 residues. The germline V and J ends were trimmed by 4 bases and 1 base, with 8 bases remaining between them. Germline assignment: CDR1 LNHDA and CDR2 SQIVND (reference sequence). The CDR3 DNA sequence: TGTGCCAGTAGTAGGGACGGGAGCAATCAGCCCCAGCATTTT. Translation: CASSRDGSNQPQHF.

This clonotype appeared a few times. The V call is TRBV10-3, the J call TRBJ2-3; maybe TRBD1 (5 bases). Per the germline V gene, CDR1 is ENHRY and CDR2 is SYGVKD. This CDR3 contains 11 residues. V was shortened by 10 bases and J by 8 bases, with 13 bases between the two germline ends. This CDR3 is CATSTASTQYF. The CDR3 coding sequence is TGTGCCACTTCGACAGCTAGTACGCAGTATTTT.

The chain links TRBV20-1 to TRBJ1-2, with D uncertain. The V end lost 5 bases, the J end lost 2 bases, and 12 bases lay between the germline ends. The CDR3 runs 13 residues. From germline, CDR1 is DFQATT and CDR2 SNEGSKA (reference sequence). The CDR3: CSAARATNYGYTF. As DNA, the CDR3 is TGCAGTGCTGCCAGAGCGACCAACTATGGCTACACCTTC.

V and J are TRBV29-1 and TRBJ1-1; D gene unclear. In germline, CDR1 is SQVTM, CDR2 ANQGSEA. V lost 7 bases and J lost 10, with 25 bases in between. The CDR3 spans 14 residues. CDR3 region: CSAEGAGLIFGAFF. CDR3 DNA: TGCAGCGCCGAGGGCGCAGGCCTGATATTCGGAGCTTTCTTT.

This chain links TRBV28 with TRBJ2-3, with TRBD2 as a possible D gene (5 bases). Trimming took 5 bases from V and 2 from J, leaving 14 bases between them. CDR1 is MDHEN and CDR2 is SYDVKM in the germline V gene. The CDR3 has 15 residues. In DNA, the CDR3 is TGTGCCAGCAGTCTATCCGGACTTACCACAGATACGCAGTATTTT. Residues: CASSLSGLTTDTQYF.

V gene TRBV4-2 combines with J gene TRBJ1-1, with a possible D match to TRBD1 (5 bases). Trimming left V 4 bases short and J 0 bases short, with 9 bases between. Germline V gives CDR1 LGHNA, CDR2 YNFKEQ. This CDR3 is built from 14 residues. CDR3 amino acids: CASSRGGMNTEAFF. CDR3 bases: TGTGCCAGCAGCCGCGGGGGAATGAACACTGAAGCTTTCTTT.

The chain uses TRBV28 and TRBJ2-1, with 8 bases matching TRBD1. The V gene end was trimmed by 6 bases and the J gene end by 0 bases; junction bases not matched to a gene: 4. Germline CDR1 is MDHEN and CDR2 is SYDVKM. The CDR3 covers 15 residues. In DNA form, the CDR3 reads TGTGCCAGCAGGACAGGGGTATCCTCCTACAATGAGCAGTTCTTC. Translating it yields CASRTGVSSYNEQFF.

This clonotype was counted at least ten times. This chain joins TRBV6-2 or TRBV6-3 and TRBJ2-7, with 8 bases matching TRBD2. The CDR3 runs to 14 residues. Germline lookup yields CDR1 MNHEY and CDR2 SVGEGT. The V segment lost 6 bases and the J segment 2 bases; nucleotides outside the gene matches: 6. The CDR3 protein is CASRRSGGTYEQYF. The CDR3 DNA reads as TGTGCCAGCAGACGGAGCGGGGGCACCTACGAGCAGTACTTC.

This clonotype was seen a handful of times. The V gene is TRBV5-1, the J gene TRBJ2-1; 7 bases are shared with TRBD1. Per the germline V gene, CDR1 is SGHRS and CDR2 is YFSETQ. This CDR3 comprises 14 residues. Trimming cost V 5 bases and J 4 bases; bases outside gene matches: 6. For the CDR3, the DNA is TGCGCCAGCAGGGGGACAGAAATTTACAATGAGCAGTTCTTC. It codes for CASRGTEIYNEQFF.

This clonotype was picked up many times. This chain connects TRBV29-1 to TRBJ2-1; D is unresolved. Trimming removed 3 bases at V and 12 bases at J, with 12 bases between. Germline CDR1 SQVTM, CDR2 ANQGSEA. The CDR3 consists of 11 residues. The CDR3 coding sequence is TGCAGCGTTGACTCCGCGTTTGGGCAGTTCTTC. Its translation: CSVDSAFGQFF.

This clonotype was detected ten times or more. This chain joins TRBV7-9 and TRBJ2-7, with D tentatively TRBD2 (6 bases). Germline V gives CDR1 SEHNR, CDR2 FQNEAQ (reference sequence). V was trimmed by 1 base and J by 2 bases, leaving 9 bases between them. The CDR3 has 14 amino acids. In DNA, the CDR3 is TGTGCCAGCAGCTTAGACGGCGGGGCCTACGAGCAGTACTTC. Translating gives CASSLDGGAYEQYF.

The CDR3 reads CASSYGPEANTGELFF. CDR3 nucleotide sequence: TGTGCCAGCAGTTACGGCCCTGAAGCGAACACCGGGGAGCTGTTTTTT. The chain is built from TRBV6-2 or TRBV6-3 and TRBJ2-2; D unclear. V was trimmed by 2 bases and J by 0 bases, leaving 10 bases between them. The CDR3 consists of 16 residues. CDR1 is MNHEY, CDR2 SVGEGT, per germline.

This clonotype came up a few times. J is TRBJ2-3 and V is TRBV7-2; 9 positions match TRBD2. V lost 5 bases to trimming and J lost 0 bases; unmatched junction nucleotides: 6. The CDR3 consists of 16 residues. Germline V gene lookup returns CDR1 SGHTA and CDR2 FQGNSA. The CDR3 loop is CASSPSGLASTDTQYF. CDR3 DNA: TGTGCCAGCAGCCCCAGCGGACTAGCGAGCACAGATACGCAGTATTTT.

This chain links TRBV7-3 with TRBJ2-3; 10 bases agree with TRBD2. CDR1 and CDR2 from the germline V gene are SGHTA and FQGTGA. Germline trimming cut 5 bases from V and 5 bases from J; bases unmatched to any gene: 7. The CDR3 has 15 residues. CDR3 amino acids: CASSRSSGGVDTQYF. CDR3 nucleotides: TGTGCCAGCAGCAGATCTAGCGGGGGTGTAGATACGCAGTATTTT.

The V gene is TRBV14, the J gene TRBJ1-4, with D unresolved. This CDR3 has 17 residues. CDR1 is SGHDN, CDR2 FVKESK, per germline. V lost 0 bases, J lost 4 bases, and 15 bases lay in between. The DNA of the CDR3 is TGTGCCAGCAGCCAAGATCGTCCGGCAGCAAGTAATGAAAAACTGTTTTTT. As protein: CASSQDRPAASNEKLFF. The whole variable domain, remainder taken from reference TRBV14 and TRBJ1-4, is EAGVTQFPSHSVIEKGQTVTLRCDPISGHDNLYWYRRVMGKEIKFLLHFVKESKQDESGMPNNRFLAERTGGTYSTLKVQPAELEDSGVYFCASSQDRPAASNEKLFFGSGTQLSVL.

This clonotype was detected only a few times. CDR3 protein: CASSQDPGQGGNEQFF. DNA for the CDR3: TGCGCCAGCAGCCAAGATCCGGGACAGGGAGGGAATGAGCAGTTCTTC. V is TRBV4-1 and J is TRBJ2-1, with 9 nucleotides matching TRBD1. Germline V gives CDR1 MGHRA, CDR2 YSYEKL. This CDR3 has 16 amino acids. V shed 0 bases and J 7 bases; nucleotides not matched to a gene: 7.

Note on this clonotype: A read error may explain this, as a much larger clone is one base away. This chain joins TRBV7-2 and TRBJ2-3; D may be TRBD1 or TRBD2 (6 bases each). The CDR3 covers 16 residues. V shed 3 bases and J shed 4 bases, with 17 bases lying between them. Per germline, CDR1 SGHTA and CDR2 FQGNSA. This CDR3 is CASSLGGHGSSDTQYF. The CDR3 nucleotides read TGTGCCAGCAGCTTGGGGGGACACGGAAGCTCAGATACGCAGTATTTT. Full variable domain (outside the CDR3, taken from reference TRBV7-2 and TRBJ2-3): GAGVSQSPSNKVTEKGKDVELRCDPISGHTALYWYRQSLGQGLEFLIYFQGNSAPDKSGLPSDRFSAERTGGSVSTLTIQRTQQEDSAVYLCASSLGGHGSSDTQYFGPGTRLTVL.

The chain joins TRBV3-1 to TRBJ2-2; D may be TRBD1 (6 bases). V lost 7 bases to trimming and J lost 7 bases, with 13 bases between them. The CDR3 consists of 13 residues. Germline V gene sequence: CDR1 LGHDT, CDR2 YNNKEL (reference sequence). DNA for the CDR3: TGTGCCAGCATACAGGGTTTTGGCGGGGAGCTGTTTTTT. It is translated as CASIQGFGGELFF.

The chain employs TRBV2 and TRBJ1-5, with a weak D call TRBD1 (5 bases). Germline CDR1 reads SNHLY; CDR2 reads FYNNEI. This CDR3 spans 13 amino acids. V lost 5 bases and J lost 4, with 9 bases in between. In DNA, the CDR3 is TGTGCCAGCAGTCGACAGATTAATCAGCCCCAGCATTTT. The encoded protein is CASSRQINQPQHF.

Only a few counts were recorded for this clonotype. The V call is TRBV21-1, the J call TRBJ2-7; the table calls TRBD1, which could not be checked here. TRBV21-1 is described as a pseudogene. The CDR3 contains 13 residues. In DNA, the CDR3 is TGTGCCAGCAGCAAAAGCGGCGCGGCTGAGCAGTACTTC. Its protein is CASSKSGAAEQYF.

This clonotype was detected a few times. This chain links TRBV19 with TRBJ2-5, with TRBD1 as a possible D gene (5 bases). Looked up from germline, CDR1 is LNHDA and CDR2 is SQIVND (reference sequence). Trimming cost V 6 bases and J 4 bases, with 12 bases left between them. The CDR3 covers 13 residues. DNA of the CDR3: TGTGCCAGTAGGGACACCCGAGGAGAGACCCAGTACTTC. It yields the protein CASRDTRGETQYF.

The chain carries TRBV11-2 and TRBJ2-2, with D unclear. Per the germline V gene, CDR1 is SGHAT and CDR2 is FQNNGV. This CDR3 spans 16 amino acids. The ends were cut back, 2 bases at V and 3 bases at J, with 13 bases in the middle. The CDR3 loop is CASSLNFGQHTGELFF. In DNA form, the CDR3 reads TGTGCCAGCAGCTTAAATTTTGGGCAGCACACCGGGGAGCTGTTTTTT.